A single T cell receptor beta chain is shown here with its context. Its target is not known. This sample was included in a study of a mutant IDH1 vaccine in newly diagnosed glioma. Study-wide context: Those enrolled had earlier been treated with radiotherapy, temozolomide, or both, mostly both.

Profiled with immunoSEQ multiplex PCR; TCRdb holds only in-frame clones, not every one. The sample records about 38,000 clones, roughly three quarters being singletons. Study observations and caveats: Top-clonotype changes in peripheral T cells seemed unrelated to pseudoprogression. The study observed vaccine-induced immune responses in 90% to 95% of patients.

The time point was: baseline, week 1 (first vaccination visit). Treatment indicated: pre-vaccination baseline after standard-of-care therapy. Looked up from germline, CDR1 is SGHRS and CDR2 is YFSETQ. The CDR3 sequence is 16 residues long. The junction had 9 bases not matched to a gene; V was cut back by 4 bases and J by 6 bases. This TCR derives from a man aged 35-49 years with glioma. Some clones in this sample may be carry-over from other donors' samples. The source material was PBMCs, sampled from a glioma patient treated with radiotherapy, temozolomide or both. The chain uses TRBV5-1 and TRBJ1-4; TRBD1 aligns across 10 bases. CDR3 amino acids: CASSLTGTGADEKLFF. CDR3 DNA: TGCGCCAGCAGCCTAACCGGGACAGGGGCGGATGAAAAACTGTTTTTT.